This TCR beta chain was retrieved from a study of blood T cells in healthy people across ages. This clonotype was detected only a few times. The use of a sample-barcoded 5' primer and a J-beta primer mix characterized a second PCR of roughly 7 to 11 cycles. TCRdb analysed the 5' RACE reads with MiXCR anew, one entry per CDR3 protein. The repertoire holds some 560,000 distinct CDR3 sequences, with 27% as singletons. The V and J ends lost 0 bases and 10 bases respectively, with 10 bases between them. The CDR3 runs 12 residues. CDR1 and CDR2 (germline): SGHDT, YYEEEE. These records were also assigned to another study, of T cells of mothers and their children.

The V and J genes are TRBV5-6 and TRBJ2-5; D is unclear. Sequencing input: blood. The sequence was collected from a boy aged 2 to 10 in good health. DNA of the CDR3: TGTGCCAGCAGCTTGGGAAAGAATGACCAGTACTTC. Its protein product is CASSLGKNDQYF.